This entry lists 10 T cell receptor beta chains sequenced from one sample in a study of glioma-infiltrating T cells. Amplification of TCR alpha and beta CDR3 regions from RNA used iRepertoire nested multiplex PCR. TCRdb analysed the multiplex PCR reads with MiXCR anew, one entry per CDR3 protein. Found here are some 160,000 distinct CDR3 sequences, over 40% of them singletons; the top ten hold around 5%. The sequenced material came from glioma tissue, nonneoplastic brain tissue, or PBMCs (not recorded which). The receptors were gathered from a human donor with low-grade glioma or glioblastoma, undergoing nonglioma brain surgery, or in good health (not recorded which).

Many counts were recorded for this clonotype. The gene calls are TRBV5-4 and TRBJ2-1; 9 bases are a match to TRBD2. Trimming took 9 bases from V and 10 from J; bases not matched to a gene: 11. Germline loops: CDR1 SGHNT, CDR2 YYREEE (reference sequence). The CDR3 is made up of 13 amino acids. The CDR3 region has the DNA TGTGCCATCATCTTAGCGGGAGAGGGCGAGCAGTTCTTC. Amino acid sequence: CAIILAGEGEQFF.

This chain uses TRBV29-1 with TRBJ2-3; 8 bases match TRBD2. This CDR3 is 15 amino acids long. The germline V gene has CDR1 SQVTM and CDR2 ANQGSEA. V was pared by 3 bases and J by 1 base, with 6 bases of the junction left unmatched. The CDR3 sequence: CSVEVATSGTDTQYF. CDR3 nucleotide sequence: TGCAGCGTTGAGGTGGCGACTAGCGGCACAGATACGCAGTATTTT.

At least ten counts were recorded for this clonotype. This chain links TRBV14 with TRBJ1-1; D gene unclear. CDR1 is SGHDN, CDR2 FVKESK, per germline. The ends were cut back, 0 bases at V and 5 bases at J, with 10 bases in the middle. The CDR3 is made up of 14 amino acids. The CDR3 loop is CASSQDRGWTEAFF. Here the CDR3 DNA reads TGTGCCAGCAGCCAAGATCGGGGTTGGACTGAAGCTTTCTTT.

This clonotype was counted ten times or more. The chain is built from TRBV28 and TRBJ2-5; TRBD2 matches 11 bases. The CDR3 has 14 residues. Germline CDR1 MDHEN, CDR2 SYDVKM. After removal of 5 bases from V and 4 bases from J, the junction contained 3 bases not matched to a gene. The CDR3 DNA reads TGTGCCAGCAGTAGAGGACTAGCGGGAGAGACCCAGTACTTC. This translates into CASSRGLAGETQYF. Based on the CDR3 plus reference TRBV28 and TRBJ2-5, the full variable domain is DVKVTQSSRYLVKRTGEKVFLECVQDMDHENMFWYRQDPGLGLRLIYFSYDVKMKEKGDIPEGYSVSREKKERFSLILESASTNQTSMYLCASSRGLAGETQYFGPGTRLLVL.

This clonotype was counted many times. The chain couples TRBV6-1 to TRBJ2-1; the D is unclear. CDR1 is MNHNS, CDR2 SASEGT, per germline. The CDR3 is made up of 15 amino acids. The germline V and J ends were trimmed by 6 bases and 0 bases, with 12 bases remaining between them. CDR3 amino acids: CASSPSESSYNEQFF. CDR3 DNA sequence: TGTGCCAGCAGCCCCAGCGAGAGCTCCTACAATGAGCAGTTCTTC.

This rearrangement joins TRBV4-2 to TRBJ2-1; no clear D. The CDR3 sequence is 15 residues long. CDR1 is LGHNA, CDR2 YNFKEQ, per germline. Trimming removed 5 bases at V and 0 bases at J, with 11 bases between. CDR3: CASSSLGGSYNEQFF. For the CDR3, the DNA is TGTGCCAGCAGCAGTTTAGGCGGCTCCTACAATGAGCAGTTCTTC.

The chain combines TRBV28 with TRBJ1-2; no reliable D call. This CDR3 has 12 residues. V was pared by 9 bases and J by 7 bases, with 15 bases between. CDR1 and CDR2 (germline): MDHEN, SYDVKM. The CDR3 coding sequence is TGTGCCAGGAGCTTCGGGAGCATTGGCTACACCTTC. This translates into CARSFGSIGYTF.

CDR3 DNA: TGTGCCAGCAGCCGTGACACCTACACCGGGGAGCTGTTTTTT. It yields the protein CASSRDTYTGELFF. V usage is TRBV2 and J usage is TRBJ2-2; D unresolved. With 6 bases removed from V and 3 bases from J, the gap between germline ends came to 11 bases. The germline V gene has CDR1 SNHLY and CDR2 FYNNEI. CDR3 length equals 14 residues. Using reference TRBV2 and TRBJ2-2 for the parts outside the CDR3, the full variable domain is EPEVTQTPSHQVTQMGQEVILRCVPISNHLYFYWYRQILGQKVEFLVSFYNNEISEKSEIFDDQFSVERPDGSNFTLKIRSTKLEDSAMYFCASSRDTYTGELFFGEGSRLTVL.

Ten or more counts support this clonotype. The chain employs TRBV5-1 and TRBJ1-6; D gene ambiguous. The germline V gene has CDR1 SGHRS and CDR2 YFSETQ. The CDR3 has 15 amino acids. Trimming shortened V by 4 bases and J by 6 bases, and 14 bases separated the two germline ends. The CDR3 nucleotides read TGCGCCAGCAGCCTCTCGGCAGGTTCTAATTCACCCCTCCACTTT. Translation gives CASSLSAGSNSPLHF.

Of note for this clonotype: As the CDR3 is not closed by the conserved phenylalanine or tryptophan, this likely results from a read error. The V gene is TRBV6-2 or TRBV6-3, the J gene TRBJ2-1; D not resolved. The CDR3 runs to 10 residues. Trimming shortened V by 6 bases and J by 7 bases, and 4 bases separated the two germline ends. Germline CDR1 MNHEY, CDR2 SVGEGT. For the CDR3, the DNA is TGTGCCAGCAGAGGGAATGAGCAGTTCTTA. It yields the protein CASRGNEQFL.